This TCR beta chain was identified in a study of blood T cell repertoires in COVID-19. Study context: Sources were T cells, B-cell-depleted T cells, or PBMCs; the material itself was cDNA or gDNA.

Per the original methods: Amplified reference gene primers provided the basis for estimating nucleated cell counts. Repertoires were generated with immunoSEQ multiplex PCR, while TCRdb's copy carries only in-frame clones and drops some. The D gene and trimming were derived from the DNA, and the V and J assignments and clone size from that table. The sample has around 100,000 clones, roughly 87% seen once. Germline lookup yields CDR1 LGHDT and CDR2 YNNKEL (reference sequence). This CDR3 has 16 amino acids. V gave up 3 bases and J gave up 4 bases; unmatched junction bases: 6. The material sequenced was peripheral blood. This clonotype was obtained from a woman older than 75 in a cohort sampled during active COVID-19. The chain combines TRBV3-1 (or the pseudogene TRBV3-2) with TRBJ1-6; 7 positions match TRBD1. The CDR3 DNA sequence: TGTGCCAGCAGCCACAGGGGGGAAGCGTATAATTCACCCCTCCACTTT. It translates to CASSHRGEAYNSPLHF.